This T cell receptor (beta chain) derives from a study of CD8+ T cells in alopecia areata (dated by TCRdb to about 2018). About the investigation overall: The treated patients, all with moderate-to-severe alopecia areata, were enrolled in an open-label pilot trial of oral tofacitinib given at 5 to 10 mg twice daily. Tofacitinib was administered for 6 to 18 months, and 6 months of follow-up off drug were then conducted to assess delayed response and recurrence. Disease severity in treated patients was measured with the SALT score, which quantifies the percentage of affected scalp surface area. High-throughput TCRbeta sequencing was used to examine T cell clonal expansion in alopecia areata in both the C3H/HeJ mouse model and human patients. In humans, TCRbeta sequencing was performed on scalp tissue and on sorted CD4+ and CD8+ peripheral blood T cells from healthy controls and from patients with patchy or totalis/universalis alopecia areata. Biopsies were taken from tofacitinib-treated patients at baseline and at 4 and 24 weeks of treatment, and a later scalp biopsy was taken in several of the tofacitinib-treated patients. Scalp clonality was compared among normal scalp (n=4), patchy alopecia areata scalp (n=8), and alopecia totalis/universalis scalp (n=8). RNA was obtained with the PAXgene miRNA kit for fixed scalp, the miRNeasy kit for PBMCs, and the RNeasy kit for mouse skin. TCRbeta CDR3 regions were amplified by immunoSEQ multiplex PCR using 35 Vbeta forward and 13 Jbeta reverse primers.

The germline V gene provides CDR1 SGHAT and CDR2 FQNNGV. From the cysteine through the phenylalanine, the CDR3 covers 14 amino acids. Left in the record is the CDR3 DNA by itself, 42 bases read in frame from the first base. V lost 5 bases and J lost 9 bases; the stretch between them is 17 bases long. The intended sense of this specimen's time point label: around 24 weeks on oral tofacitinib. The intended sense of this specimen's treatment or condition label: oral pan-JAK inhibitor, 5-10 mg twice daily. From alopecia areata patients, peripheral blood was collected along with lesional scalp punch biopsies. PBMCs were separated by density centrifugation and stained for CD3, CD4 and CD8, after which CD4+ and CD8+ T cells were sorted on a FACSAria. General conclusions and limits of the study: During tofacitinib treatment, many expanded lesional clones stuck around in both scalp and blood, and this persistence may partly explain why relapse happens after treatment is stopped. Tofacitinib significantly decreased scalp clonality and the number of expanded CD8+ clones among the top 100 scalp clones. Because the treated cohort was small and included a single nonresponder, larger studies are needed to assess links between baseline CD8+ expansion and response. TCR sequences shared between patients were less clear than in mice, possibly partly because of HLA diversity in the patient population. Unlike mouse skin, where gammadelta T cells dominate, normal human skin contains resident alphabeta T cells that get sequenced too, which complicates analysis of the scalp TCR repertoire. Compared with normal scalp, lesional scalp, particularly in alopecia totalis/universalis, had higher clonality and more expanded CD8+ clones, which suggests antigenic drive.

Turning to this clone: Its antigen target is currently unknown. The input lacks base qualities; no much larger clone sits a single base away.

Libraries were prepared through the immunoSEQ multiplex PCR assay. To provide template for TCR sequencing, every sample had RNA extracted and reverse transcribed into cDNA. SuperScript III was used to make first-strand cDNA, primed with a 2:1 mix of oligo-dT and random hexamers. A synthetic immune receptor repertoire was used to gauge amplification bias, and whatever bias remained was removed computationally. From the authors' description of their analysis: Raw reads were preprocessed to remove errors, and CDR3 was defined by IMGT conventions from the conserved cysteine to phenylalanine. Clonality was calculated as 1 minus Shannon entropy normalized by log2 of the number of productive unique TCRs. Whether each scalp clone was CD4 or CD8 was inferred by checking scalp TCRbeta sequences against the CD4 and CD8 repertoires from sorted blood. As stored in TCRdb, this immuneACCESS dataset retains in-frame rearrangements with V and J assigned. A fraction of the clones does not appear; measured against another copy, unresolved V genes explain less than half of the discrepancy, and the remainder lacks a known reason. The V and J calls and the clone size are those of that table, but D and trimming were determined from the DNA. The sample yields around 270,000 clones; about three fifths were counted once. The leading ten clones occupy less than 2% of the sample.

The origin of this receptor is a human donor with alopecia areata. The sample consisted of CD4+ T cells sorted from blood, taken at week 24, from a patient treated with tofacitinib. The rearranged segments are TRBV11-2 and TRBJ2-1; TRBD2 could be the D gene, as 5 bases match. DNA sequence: TGTGCCAGCAGCCCCGGGGAAGGGCATGGTGAGCAGTTCTTC. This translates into CASSPGEGHGEQFF. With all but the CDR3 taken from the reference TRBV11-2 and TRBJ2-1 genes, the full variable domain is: EAGVAQSPRYKIIEKRQSVAFWCNPISGHATLYWYQQILGQGPKLLIQFQNNGVVDDSQLPKDRFSAERLKGVDSTLKIQPAKLEDSAVYLCASSPGEGHGEQFFGPGTRLTVL.